This T cell receptor beta chain was captured in a study of T cells in Graves' hyperthyroidism and ophthalmopathy. The TCR beta CDR3 regions underwent amplification using RNA transcripts as the source. The HTBI primer set was used in a first-round RT-PCR of the TCR CDR3. One entry per CDR3 protein, called by TCRdb with MiXCR from the multiplex PCR reads. The sample includes 380,000 or so distinct CDR3 sequences, 13% of them seen just once. Ten or more counts support this clonotype. J lost 10 bases, V lost 5 bases, and 4 bases had no gene match. CDR3 length: 11 amino acids. Germline V gene sequence: CDR1 SEHNR, CDR2 FQNEAQ (reference sequence).

Sequencing input: blood. The source of this sequence is a man aged 25-45 years with Graves' hyperthyroidism that later progressed to Graves' ophthalmopathy. The chain is built from TRBV7-9 and TRBJ1-2, with 7 bases lining up with TRBD1. The CDR3 coding sequence is TGTGCCAGCAGCCGACAGGGCCACTACACCTTC. Residues: CASSRQGHYTF.